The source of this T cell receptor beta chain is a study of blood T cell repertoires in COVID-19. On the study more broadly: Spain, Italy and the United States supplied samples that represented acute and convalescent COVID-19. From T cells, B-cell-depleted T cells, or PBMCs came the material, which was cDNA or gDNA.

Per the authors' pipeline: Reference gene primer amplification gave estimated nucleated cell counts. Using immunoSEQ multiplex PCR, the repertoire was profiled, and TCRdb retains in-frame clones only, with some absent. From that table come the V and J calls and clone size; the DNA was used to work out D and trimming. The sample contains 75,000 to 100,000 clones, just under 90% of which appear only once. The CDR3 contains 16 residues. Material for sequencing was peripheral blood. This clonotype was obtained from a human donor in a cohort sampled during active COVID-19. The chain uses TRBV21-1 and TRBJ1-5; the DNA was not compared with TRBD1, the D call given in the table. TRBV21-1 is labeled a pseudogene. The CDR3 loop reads CASLICRGTVNQPQHF. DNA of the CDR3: TGTGCCAGTTTGATATGCCGGGGGACAGTCAATCAGCCCCAGCATTTT.